This TCR beta chain was obtained from a study of T cell responses to AZD1222 COVID-19 vaccine. Clones were sequenced by immunoSEQ multiplex PCR, and TCRdb holds only the in-frame ones, with some missing. Of 110,000 to 150,000 clones in the sample, 92% were seen once. Notes on the study in general: Sampling that yielded the repertoires occurred only after the peak T cell response. The donor cohort was predominantly white British with a female majority, and clonal diversity may have been underestimated.

From germline, CDR1 is MDHEN and CDR2 SYDVKM. This CDR3 comprises 16 residues. Remarks on this clone: The antigen remains unidentified.

The chain employs TRBV28 and TRBJ2-1, with 11 bases matching TRBD2. This sample comprised peripheral blood, obtained 28 days after the second AZD1222 dose. The origin of this receptor is an adult who received the AZD1222 COVID-19 vaccine. CDR3 DNA: TGTCGGTCCGGGACTAGCGGTAGAGGGGCCTACAATGAGCAGTTCTTC. It codes for CRSGTSGRGAYNEQFF.